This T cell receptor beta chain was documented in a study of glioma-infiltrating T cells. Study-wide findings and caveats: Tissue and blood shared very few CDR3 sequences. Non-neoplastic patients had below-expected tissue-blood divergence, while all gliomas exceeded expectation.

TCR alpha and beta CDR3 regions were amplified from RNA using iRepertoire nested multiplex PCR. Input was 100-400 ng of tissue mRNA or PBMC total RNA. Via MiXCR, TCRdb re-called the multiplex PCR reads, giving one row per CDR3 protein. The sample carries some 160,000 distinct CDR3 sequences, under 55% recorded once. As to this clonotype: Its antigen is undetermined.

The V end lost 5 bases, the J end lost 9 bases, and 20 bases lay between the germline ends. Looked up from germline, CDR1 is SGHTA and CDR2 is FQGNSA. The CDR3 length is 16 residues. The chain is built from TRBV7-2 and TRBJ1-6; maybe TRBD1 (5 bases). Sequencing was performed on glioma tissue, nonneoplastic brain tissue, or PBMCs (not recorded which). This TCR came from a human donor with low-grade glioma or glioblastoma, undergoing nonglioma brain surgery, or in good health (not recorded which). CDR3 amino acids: CASSVDGAQTSSPLHF. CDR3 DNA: TGTGCCAGCAGCGTGGACGGGGCGCAAACATCTTCACCCCTCCACTTT.